Below, 3 T cell receptor beta chains from the same sample are listed, as sequenced in a study of cytomegalovirus exposure and HLA in healthy donors. 13 Jbeta primers and 60 Vbeta primers were used for the PCR. Produced via immunoSEQ multiplex PCR; TCRdb's table is partial and in-frame only. Of about 70,000 clones detected, approximately 78% appear once; the ten largest clones hold over 2.5%. Input material: PBMCs. These receptors all come from a girl aged 10 to 17 in good health and CMV-seropositive.

The chain has TRBV6-1 and TRBJ1-5; D is undetermined. The germline V gene encodes CDR1 MNHNS and CDR2 SASEGT. This CDR3 is 14 amino acids long. Trimming shortened V by 6 bases and J by 0 bases, and 9 bases separated the two germline ends. This CDR3 reads CASRGNRSNQPQHF. CDR3 nucleotides: TGTGCCAGCAGGGGCAACCGTAGCAATCAGCCCCAGCATTTT.

In this sample, this clone turned up a few times. The V and J genes are TRBV28 and TRBJ1-1; D possibly corresponds to TRBD1 (6 bases). Germline CDR1 MDHEN, CDR2 SYDVKM. The CDR3 consists of 15 residues. V dropped 5 bases and J dropped 1 base, with 14 bases sitting between them. CDR3 region: CASSPFTGTNTEAFF. In nucleotides, the CDR3 is TGTGCCAGCAGTCCTTTCACAGGGACGAACACTGAAGCTTTCTTT.

J is TRBJ2-1 and V is TRBV11-2; the D gene is possibly TRBD1 (5 bases). CDR1 is SGHAT, CDR2 FQNNGV, per germline. V lost 0 bases and J 9 bases, leaving 12 bases between the germline ends. CDR3 size: 14 residues. The CDR3 sequence: CASSLDKQASEQFF. In DNA, the CDR3 is TGTGCCAGCAGCTTAGATAAACAGGCTAGTGAGCAGTTCTTC. Drawing the rest from reference TRBV11-2 and TRBJ2-1, the complete variable domain is EAGVAQSPRYKIIEKRQSVAFWCNPISGHATLYWYQQILGQGPKLLIQFQNNGVVDDSQLPKDRFSAERLKGVDSTLKIQPAKLEDSAVYLCASSLDKQASEQFFGPGTRLTVL.